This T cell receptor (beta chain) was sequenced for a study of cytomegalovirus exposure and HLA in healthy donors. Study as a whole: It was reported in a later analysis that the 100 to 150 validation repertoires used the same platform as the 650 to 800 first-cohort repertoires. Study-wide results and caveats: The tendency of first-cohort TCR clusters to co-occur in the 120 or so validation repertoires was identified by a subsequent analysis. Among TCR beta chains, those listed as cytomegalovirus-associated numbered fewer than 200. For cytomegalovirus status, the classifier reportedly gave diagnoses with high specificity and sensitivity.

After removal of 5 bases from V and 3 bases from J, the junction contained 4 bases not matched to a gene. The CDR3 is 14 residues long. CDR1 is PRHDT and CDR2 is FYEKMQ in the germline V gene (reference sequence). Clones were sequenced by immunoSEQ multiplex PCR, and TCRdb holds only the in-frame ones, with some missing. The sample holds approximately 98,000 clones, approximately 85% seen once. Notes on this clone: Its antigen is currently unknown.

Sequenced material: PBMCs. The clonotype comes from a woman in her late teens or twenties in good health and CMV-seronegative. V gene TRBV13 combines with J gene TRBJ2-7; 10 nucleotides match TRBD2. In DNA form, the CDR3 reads TGTGCCAGCAGCCTCAAGCGGGGGGGCTACGAGCAGTACTTC. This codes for CASSLKRGGYEQYF.